This TCR beta chain was retrieved from a study of prognosis after radiotherapy for stage I lung cancer. About the research overall: Radiotherapy: SBRT, 3 to 5 fractions, biologically effective dose at least 100 Gy. The patient group included nobody who received concurrent therapy with stereotactic body radiotherapy.

The CDR3 is 15 residues long. Germline-derived CDR1 and CDR2 are MGHRA and YSYEKL. With 4 bases clipped from V and 10 bases from J, the junction kept 14 bases outside the gene matches. Genomic DNA provided the template from which TCR beta CDR3 was amplified by two-round multiplex PCR. Round-one PCR had primers specific to each TRBV and TRBJ gene. During the second PCR round, universal primers were used. TCRdb itself ran the multiplex PCR reads through MiXCR, one entry per CDR3 protein. Of approximately 14,000 distinct CDR3 sequences listed, about 50% are singletons. In its sample, this clonotype was seen a few times.

The chain combines TRBV4-1 with TRBJ1-1, with 8 bases that match TRBD1. Source: PBMCs, taken before or after stereotactic body radiation therapy (not recorded which). The TCR originated in a donor at least 50 years old with non-small cell lung cancer. CDR3 loop: CASSLLTGALGGAFF. The CDR3 coding sequence is TGCGCCAGCAGCCTGTTGACAGGGGCCCTTGGCGGAGCTTTCTTT.